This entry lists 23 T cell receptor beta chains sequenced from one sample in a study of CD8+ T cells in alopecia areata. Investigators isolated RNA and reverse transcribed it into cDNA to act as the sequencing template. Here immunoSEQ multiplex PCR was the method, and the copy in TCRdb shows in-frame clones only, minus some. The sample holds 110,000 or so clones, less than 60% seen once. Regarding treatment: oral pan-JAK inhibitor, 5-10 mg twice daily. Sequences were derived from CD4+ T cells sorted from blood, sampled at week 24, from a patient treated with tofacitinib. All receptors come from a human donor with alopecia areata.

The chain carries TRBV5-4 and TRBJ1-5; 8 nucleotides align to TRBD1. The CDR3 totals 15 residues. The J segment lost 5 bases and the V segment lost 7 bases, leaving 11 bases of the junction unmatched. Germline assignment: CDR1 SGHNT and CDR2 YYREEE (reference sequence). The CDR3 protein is CASQPGQGSDQPQHF. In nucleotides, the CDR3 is TGTGCCAGCCAACCCGGACAGGGATCGGATCAGCCCCAGCATTTT.

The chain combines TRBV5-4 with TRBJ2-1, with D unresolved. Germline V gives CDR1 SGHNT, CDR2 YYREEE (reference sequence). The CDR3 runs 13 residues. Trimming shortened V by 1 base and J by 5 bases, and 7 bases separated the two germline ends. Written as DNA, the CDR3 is TGTGCCAGCAGCTTGTGGATTCACAATGAGCAGTTCTTC. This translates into CASSLWIHNEQFF. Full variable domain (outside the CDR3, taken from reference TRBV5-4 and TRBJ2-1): ETGVTQSPTHLIKTRGQQVTLRCSSQSGHNTVSWYQQALGQGPQFIFQYYREEENGRGNFPPRFSGLQFPNYSSELNVNALELDDSALYLCASSLWIHNEQFFGPGTRLTVL.

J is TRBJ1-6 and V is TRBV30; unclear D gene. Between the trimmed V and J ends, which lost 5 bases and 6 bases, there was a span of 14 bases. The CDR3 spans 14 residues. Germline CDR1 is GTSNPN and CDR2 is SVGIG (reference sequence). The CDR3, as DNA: TGTGCCTGGGCCAGCGCCAGCGTTAATTCACCCCTCCACTTT. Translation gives CAWASASVNSPLHF.

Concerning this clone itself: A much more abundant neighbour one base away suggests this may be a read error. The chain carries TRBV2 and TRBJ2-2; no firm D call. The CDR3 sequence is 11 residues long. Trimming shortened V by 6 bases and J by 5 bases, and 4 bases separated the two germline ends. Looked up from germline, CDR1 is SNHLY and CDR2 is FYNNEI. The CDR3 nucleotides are TGTGCCAGCAGAGGGACCGGGGAGCTGTTTTTT. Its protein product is CASRGTGELFF.

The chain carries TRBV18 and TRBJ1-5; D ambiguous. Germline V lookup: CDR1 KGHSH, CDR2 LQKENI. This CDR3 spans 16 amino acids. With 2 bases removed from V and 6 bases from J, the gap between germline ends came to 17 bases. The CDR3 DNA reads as TGTGCCAGCTCACCAATGGAGGCCGCATCGGGTCAGCCCCAGCATTTT. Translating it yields CASSPMEAASGQPQHF.

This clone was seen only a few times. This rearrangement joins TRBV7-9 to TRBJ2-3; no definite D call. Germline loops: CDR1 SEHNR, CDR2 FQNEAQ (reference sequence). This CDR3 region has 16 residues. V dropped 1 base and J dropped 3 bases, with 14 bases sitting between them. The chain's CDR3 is CASSLVDGPRTDTQYF. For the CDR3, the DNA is TGTGCCAGCAGCTTAGTCGACGGTCCCAGGACAGATACGCAGTATTTT.

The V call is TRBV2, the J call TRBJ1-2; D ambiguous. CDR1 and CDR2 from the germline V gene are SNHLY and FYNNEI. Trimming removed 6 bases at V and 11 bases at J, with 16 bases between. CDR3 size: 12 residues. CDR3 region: CASSLQEGRYTF. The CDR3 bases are TGTGCCAGCAGCCTCCAAGAGGGCAGATACACCTTC.

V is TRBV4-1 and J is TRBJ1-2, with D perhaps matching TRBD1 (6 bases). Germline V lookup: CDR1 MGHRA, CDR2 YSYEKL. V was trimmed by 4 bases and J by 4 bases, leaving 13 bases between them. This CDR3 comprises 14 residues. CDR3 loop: CASSPGGAGYGYTF. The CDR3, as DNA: TGCGCCAGCAGCCCGGGGGGCGCCGGCTATGGCTACACCTTC.

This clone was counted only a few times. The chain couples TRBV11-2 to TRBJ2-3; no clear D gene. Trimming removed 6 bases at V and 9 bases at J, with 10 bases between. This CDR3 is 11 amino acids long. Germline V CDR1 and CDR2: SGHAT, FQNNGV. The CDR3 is CASRGRGTQYF. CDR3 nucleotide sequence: TGTGCCAGCAGGGGCCGTGGGACGCAGTATTTT.

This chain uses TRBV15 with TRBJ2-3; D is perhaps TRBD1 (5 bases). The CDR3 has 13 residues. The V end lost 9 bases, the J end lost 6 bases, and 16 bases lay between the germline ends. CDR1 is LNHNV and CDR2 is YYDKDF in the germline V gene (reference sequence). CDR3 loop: CATTPVGADTQYF. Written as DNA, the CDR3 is TGTGCCACTACCCCCGTTGGGGCGGATACGCAGTATTTT. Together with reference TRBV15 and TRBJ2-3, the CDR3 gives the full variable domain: DAMVIQNPRYQVTQFGKPVTLSCSQTLNHNVMYWYQQKSSQAPKLLFHYYDKDFNNEADTPDNFQSRRPNTSFCFLDIRSPGLGDTAMYLCATTPVGADTQYFGPGTRLTVL.

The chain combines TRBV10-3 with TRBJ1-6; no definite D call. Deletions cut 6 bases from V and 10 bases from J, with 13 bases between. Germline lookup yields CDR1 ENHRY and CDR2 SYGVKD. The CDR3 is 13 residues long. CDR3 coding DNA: TGTGCCATCAGAGGAGGCGAGGCGTCACCCCTCCACTTT. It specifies CAIRGGEASPLHF.

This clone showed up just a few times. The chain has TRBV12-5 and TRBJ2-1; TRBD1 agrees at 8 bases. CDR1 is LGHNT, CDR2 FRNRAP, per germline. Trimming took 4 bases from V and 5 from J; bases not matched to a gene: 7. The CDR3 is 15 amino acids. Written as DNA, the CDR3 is TGTGCTAGTGGTTCGGGACAGGTGAAAAACAATGAGCAGTTCTTC. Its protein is CASGSGQVKNNEQFF.

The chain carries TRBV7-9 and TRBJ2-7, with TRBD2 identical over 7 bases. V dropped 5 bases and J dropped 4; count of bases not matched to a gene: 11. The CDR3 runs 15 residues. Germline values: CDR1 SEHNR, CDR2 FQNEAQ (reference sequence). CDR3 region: CASSPRGWEGYEQYF. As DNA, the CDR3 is TGTGCCAGCAGCCCCCGTGGGTGGGAGGGGTACGAGCAGTACTTC.

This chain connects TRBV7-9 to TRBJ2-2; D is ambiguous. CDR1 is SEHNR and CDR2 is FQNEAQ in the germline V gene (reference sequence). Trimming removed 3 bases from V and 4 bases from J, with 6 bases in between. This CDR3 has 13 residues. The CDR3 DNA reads TGTGCCAGCAGCTTCAGTATCACCGGGGAGCTGTTTTTT. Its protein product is CASSFSITGELFF.

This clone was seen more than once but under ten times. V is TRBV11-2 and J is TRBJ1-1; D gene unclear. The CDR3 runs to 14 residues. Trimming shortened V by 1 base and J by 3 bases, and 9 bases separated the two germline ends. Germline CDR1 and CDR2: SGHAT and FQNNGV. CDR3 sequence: CASSLGARDTEAFF. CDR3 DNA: TGTGCCAGCAGCTTAGGGGCGAGGGACACTGAAGCTTTCTTT.

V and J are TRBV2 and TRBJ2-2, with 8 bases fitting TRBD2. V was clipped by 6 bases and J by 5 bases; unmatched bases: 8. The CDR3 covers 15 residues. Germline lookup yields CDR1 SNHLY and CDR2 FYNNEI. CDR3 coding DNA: TGTGCCAGCAGAAAGTTTAGCGGGGATACCGGGGAGCTGTTTTTT. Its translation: CASRKFSGDTGELFF. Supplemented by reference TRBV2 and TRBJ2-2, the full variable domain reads EPEVTQTPSHQVTQMGQEVILRCVPISNHLYFYWYRQILGQKVEFLVSFYNNEISEKSEIFDDQFSVERPDGSNFTLKIRSTKLEDSAMYFCASRKFSGDTGELFFGEGSRLTVL.

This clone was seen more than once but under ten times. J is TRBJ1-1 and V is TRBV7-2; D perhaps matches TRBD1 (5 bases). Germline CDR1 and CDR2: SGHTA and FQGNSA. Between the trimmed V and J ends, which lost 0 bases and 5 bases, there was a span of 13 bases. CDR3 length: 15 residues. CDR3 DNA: TGTGCCAGCAGCTTAGCGGGCAGGGCGGGAACTGAAGCTTTCTTT. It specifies CASSLAGRAGTEAFF.

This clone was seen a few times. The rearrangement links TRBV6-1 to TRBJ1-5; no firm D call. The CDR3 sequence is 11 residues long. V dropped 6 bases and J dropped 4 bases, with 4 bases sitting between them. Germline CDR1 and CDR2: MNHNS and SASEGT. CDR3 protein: CASRLNQPQHF. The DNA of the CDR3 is TGTGCCAGCAGATTAAATCAGCCCCAGCATTTT.

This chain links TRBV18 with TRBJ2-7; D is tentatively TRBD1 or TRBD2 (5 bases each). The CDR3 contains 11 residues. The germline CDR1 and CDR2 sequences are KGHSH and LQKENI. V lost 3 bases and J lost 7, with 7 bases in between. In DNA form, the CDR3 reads TGTGCCAGCTCACCTGAGGGGGAGCAGTACTTC. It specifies CASSPEGEQYF.

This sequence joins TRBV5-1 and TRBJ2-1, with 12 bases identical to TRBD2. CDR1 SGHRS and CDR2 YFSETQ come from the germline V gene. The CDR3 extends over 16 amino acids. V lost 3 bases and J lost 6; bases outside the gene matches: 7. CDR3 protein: CASSSAGTSGFNEQFF. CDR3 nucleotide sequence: TGCGCCAGCAGCTCGGCGGGGACTAGCGGGTTCAATGAGCAGTTCTTC.

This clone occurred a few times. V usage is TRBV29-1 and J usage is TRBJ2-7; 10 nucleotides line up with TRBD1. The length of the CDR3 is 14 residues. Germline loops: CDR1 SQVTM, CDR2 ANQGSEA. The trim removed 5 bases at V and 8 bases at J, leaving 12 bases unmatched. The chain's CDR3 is CSVRGGQGFAQQYF. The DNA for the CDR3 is TGCAGCGTTAGAGGGGGACAGGGGTTTGCGCAGCAGTACTTC.

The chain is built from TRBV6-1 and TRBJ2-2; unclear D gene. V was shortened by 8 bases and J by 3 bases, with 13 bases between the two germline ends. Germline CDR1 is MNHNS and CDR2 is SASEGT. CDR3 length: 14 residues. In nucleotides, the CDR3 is TGTGCCAGCTCCCGGATGCACCACACCGGGGAGCTGTTTTTT. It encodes CASSRMHHTGELFF.

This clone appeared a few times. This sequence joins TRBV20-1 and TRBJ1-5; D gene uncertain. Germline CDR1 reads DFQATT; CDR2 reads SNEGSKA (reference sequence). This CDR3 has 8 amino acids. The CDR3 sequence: CRSGPQHF. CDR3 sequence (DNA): TGCAGGTCCGGGCCCCAGCATTTT.